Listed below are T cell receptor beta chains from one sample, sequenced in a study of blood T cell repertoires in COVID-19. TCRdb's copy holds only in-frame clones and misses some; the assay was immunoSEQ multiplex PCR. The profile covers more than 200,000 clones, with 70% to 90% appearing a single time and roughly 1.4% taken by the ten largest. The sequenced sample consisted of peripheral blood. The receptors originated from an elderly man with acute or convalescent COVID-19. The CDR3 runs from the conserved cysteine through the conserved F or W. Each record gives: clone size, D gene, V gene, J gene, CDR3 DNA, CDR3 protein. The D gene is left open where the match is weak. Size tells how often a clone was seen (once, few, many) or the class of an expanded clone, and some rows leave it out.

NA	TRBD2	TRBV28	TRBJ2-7	TGTGCCAGCAGTTTGGGCAGGCTAGCGGGGTCCCCCTACGAGCAGTACTTC	CASSLGRLAGSPYEQYF
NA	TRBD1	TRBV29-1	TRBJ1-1	TGCAGCTCACGGACAGGGGGCTTCGCTGAAGCTTTCTTT	CSSRTGGFAEAFF
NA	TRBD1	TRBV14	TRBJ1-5	TGTGCCAGCAGCCAAGGCCGGGACAGGGAAAGTACCAATCAGCCCCAGCATTTT	CASSQGRDRESTNQPQHF
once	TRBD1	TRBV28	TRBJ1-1	TGTGCCAGCAGTTCCACCACAGGGGGGGGCGGCACTGAAGCTTTCTTT	CASSSTTGGGGTEAFF
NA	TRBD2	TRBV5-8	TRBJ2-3	TGTGCCAGCAGGTTAGCGGGAGGCCCCACAGATACGCAGTATTTT	CASRLAGGPTDTQYF
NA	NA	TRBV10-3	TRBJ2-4	TGTGCCATCAGTGAGGGACACTCTTCAGCCAAAAACATTCAGTACTTC	CAISEGHSSAKNIQYF
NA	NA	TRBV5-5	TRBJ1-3	TGTGCCAGCAGCTTGGACGGCTCTGGAAACACCATATATTTT	CASSLDGSGNTIYF
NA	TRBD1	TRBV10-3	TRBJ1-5	TGTGCCATCCAACAGGGGGCCGAACAGCCCCAGCATTTT	CAIQQGAEQPQHF
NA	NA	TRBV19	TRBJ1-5	TGTGCCAGTAGGCGCAGGGAAGATCAGCCCCAGCATTTT	CASRRREDQPQHF
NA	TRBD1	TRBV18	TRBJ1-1	TGTGCCAGCTCACGGGGGACAGGGAACACTGAAGCTTTCTTT	CASSRGTGNTEAFF
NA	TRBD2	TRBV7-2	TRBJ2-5	TGTGCCAGCAGCTTAGAGGGGACTAGCGGGGCAGAGACCCAGTACTTC	CASSLEGTSGAETQYF
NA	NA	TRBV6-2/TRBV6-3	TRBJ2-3	TGTGCCAGCAGTTACGACTCCAGCCCGCAGTATTTT	CASSYDSSPQYF
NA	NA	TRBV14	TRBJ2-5	TGTGCCAGCAGCCAAGATCTTAGAGGGACCCAGTACTTC	CASSQDLRGTQYF
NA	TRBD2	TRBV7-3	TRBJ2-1	TGTGCCAGCAGCTTAGGATCCAGACTAGCGGGAGGAAACAATGAGCAGTTCTTC	CASSLGSRLAGGNNEQFF
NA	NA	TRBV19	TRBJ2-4	TGTGCCAGTAGACCTACAGTAGCCAAAAACATTCAGTACTTC	CASRPTVAKNIQYF
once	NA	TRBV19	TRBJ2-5	TGTGCCAGTAGTGCTCATGGGAGCCAAGAGACCCAGTACTTC	CASSAHGSQETQYF